This T cell receptor (beta chain) appears in the sequencing data of a study of blood T cells in healthy people across ages. Overall study results and limits: Percentage of naive T cells showed a strong correlation with TCR beta diversity. Older individuals had lower TCR beta diversity per million T cells (the decline was roughly linear).

The use of a sample-barcoded 5' primer and a J-beta primer mix characterized a second PCR of roughly 7 to 12 cycles. One entry per CDR3 protein, called by TCRdb with MiXCR from the 5' RACE reads. This table has more than 700,000 distinct CDR3 sequences, 46% appearing once. The V gene end was trimmed by 2 bases and the J gene end by 11 bases; junction bases not matched to a gene: 16. Germline V gene data show CDR1 as SQVTM and CDR2 as ANQGSEA. CDR3 length: 16 residues. A remark on this clonotype: Its antigen remains unidentified. Just one base apart from a much larger clone, this may be a read error.

V gene TRBV29-1 combines with J gene TRBJ2-5, with 11 positions matching TRBD2. The TCR originated in a man aged 80 or over in good health. Sequenced material: blood. This CDR3 reads CSVETQLAGVINEQYF. CDR3 DNA sequence: TGCAGCGTTGAAACCCAACTAGCGGGAGTTATAAATGAGCAGTACTTC.